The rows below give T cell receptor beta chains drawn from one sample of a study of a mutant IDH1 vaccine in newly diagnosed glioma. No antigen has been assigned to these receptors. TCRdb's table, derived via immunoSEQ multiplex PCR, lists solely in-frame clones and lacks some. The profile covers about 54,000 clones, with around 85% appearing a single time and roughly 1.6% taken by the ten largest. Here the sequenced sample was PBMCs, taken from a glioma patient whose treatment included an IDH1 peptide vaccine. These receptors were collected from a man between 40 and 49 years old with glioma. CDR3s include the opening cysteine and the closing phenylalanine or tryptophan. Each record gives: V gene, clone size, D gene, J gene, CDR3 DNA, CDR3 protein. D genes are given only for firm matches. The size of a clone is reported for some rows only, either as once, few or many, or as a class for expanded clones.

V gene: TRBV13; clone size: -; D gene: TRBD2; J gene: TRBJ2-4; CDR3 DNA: TGTGCCAGCAGCCTATGGACTAGCGGGAGGGTACTAGCCAAAAACATTCAGTACTTC; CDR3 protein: CASSLWTSGRVLAKNIQYF
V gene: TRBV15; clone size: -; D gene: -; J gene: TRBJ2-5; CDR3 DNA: TGTGCCACCAGCAGAGGGGGGAACCAAGAGACCCAGTACTTC; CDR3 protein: CATSRGGNQETQYF
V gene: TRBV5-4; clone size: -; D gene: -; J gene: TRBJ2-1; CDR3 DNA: TGTGCCAGCAGCTTGAGGGACCAGAGATACAATGAGCAGTTCTTC; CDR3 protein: CASSLRDQRYNEQFF
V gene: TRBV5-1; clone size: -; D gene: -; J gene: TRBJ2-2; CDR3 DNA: TGCGCCAGCAGCTTGGGGACAGAAGCACGGGAGCTGTTTTTT; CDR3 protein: CASSLGTEARELFF
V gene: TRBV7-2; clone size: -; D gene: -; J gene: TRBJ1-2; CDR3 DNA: TGTGCCAGCAGCGGTCGCCGGGGCGCTGGCTACACCTTC; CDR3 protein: CASSGRRGAGYTF
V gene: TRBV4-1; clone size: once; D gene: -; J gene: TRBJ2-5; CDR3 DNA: TGCGCCAGCAGCCGGGGACCCAGGGAGACCCAGTACTTC; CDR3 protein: CASSRGPRETQYF
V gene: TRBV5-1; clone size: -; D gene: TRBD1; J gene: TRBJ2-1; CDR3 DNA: TGCGCCAGCAGCTCCGACAGGGGGAGTGAGCAGTTCTTC; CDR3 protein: CASSSDRGSEQFF
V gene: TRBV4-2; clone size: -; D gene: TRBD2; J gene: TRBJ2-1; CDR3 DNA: TGTGCCAGCAGCCAACAAGGACTAGACAATGAGCAGTTCTTC; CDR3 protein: CASSQQGLDNEQFF
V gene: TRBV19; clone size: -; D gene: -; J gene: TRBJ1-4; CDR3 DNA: TGTGCCAGTAGTAGGACGGACAGCTTTAATGAAAAACTGTTTTTT; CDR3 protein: CASSRTDSFNEKLFF
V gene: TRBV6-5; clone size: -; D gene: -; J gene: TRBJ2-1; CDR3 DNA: TGTGCCAGCAGTTACTCGGGCGTCAGCTCCTACAATGAGCAGTTCTTC; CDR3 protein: CASSYSGVSSYNEQFF
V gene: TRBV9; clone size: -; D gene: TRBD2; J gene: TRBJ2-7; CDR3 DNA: TGTGCCAGCAGCGTAGTAAGCGGCGGGGGTGAGCAGTACTTC; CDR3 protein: CASSVVSGGGEQYF
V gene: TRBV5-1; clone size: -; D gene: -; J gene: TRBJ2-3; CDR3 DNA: TGCGCCAGCAGCTTTGGGACTACAGATACGCAGTATTTT; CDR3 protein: CASSFGTTDTQYF
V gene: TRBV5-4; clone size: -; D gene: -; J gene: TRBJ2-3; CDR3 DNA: TGTGCCAGCGCCGTTAGTCAGGGGCCTCAAGATACGCAGTATTTT; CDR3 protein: CASAVSQGPQDTQYF
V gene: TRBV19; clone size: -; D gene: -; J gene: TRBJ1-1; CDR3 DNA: TGTGCCATATTCAGGGAAGCTTTCTTT; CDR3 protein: CAIFREAFF
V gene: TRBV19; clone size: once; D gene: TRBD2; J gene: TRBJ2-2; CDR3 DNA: TGTGTCGTCACTAGCGGGAGCTACACCGGGGAGCTGTTTTTT; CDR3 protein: CVVTSGSYTGELFF
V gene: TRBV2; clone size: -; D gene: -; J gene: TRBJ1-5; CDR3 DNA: TGTGCCAGCAGTGATACAGGGCCAAGAAATCAGCCCCAGCATTTT; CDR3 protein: CASSDTGPRNQPQHF
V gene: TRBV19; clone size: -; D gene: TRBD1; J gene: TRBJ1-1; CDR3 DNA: TGTGCCAGTACCAAACAGGGGCCGGTGCGAGCTTTCTTT; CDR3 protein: CASTKQGPVRAFF
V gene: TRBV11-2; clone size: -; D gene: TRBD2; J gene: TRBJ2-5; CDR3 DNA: TGTGCCAGCAGCTTCAACGAGGGGCCTAGCGGGAGGGGGACCCAGTACTTC; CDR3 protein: CASSFNEGPSGRGTQYF
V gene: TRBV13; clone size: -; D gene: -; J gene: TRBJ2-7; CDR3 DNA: TGTGCCAGCAGATATAGCAACTCCTACGAGCAGTACTTC; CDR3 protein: CASRYSNSYEQYF
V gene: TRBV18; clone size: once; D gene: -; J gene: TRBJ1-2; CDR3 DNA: TGTGCCAGCTCCAACCAGGATCGGGGTAGTGGCTACACCTTC; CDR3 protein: CASSNQDRGSGYTF
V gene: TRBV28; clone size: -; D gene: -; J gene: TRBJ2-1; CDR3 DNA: TGTGCCAGCAGTGGGGTGGTAGCGGTTACCTACAATGAGCAGTTCTTC; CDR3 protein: CASSGVVAVTYNEQFF
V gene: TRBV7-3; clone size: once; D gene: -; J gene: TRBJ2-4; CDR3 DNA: TGTGCCAGCAGCCTAAATTACGGTGGAGCACAAATTCAGTACTTC; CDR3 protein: CASSLNYGGAQIQYF
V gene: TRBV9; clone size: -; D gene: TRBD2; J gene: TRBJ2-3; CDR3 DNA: TGTGCCAGCAGCGTCAATCCGGGACTAGCGGGAGGGACAGATACGCAGTATTTT; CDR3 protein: CASSVNPGLAGGTDTQYF
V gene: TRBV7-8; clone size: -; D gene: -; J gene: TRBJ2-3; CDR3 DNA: TGTGCCAGCAGCTTAGTGGACAGCTTGGATACGCAGTATTTT; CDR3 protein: CASSLVDSLDTQYF
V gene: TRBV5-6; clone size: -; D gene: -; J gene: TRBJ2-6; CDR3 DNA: TGTGCCAGCCACCGGAGGGTTGGCTCTGGGGCCAACGTCCTGACTTTC; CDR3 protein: CASHRRVGSGANVLTF
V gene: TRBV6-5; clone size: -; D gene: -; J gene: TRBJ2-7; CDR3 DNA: TGTGCCAGCAGTTACTCGAGAGGCGGTAACTACGAGCAGTACTTC; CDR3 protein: CASSYSRGGNYEQYF
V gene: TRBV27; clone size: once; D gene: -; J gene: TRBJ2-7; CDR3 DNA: TGTGCCAGCAGTTTAATCCTGGGGGACTCCCCATACGAGCAGTACTTC; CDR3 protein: CASSLILGDSPYEQYF
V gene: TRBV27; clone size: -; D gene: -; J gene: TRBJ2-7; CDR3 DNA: TGTGCCAGCAGTGCCCGGGACTTGCTCTACGAGCAGTACTTC; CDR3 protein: CASSARDLLYEQYF
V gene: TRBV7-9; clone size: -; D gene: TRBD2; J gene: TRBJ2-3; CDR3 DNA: TGTGCCAGCAGCTTAGGAAATAGCGGGCACACAGATACGCAGTATTTT; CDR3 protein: CASSLGNSGHTDTQYF
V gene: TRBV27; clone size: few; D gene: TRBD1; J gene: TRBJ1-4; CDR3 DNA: TGTGCCAGCAGTTTACAGCAGGGGGGGGTTGGAAAACTGTTTTTT; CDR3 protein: CASSLQQGGVGKLFF
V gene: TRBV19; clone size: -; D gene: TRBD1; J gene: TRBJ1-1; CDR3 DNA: TGTGCCAGTAGACCCACAGGGGAGGGGACTGAAGCTTTCTTT; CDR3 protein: CASRPTGEGTEAFF
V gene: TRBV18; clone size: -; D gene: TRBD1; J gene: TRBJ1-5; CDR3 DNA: TGTGCCAGCTCAGCAGACAGGGGGGAGCCCCAGCATTTT; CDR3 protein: CASSADRGEPQHF
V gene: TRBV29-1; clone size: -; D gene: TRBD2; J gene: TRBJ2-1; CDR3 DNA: TGCAGCGGGCGTCTTCTAGCGGGAGTTGACAATGAGCAGTTCTTC; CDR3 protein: CSGRLLAGVDNEQFF
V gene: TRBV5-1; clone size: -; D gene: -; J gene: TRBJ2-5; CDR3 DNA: TGCGCCAGCAGCCCAGGGGGCGCGGGAGTCCAAGAGACCCAGTACTTC; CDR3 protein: CASSPGGAGVQETQYF
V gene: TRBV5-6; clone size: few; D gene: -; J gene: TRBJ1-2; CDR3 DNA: TGTGCCAGCAGCTTGGCTCCTGCCATCGAAGGCTACACCTTC; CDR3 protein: CASSLAPAIEGYTF
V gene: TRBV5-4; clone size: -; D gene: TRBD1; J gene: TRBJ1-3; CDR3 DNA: TGTGCCAGCAGCAATCCGGACAGGGGGCGCGGAAACACCATATATTTT; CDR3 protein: CASSNPDRGRGNTIYF
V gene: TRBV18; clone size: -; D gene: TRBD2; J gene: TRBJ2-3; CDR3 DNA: TGTGCCAGCTCAGTAGCGGGTGGCACAGATACGCAGTATTTT; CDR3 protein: CASSVAGGTDTQYF
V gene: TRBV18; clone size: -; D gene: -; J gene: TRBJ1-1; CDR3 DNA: TGTGCCAGCTCCCCGAGACACGGGGAGGACACTGAAGCTTTCTTT; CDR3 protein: CASSPRHGEDTEAFF
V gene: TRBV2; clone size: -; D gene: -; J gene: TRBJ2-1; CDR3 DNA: TGTGCCACGACCCCAAGGATCGCGGCGTACAATGAGCAGTTCTTC; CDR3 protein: CATTPRIAAYNEQFF